The following is a TCR beta chain sequence with its context. Naive CD8 isolation took CD45RO-negative cells positively selected for CCR7 and excluded terminally differentiated effector memory CD45RA+ cells. The sample comes from a study of shared clonotypes between healthy human individuals. The germline V gene encodes CDR1 MGHRA and CDR2 YSYEKL. The CDR3 runs to 15 residues. Germline trimming cut 3 bases from V and 7 bases from J; bases unmatched to any gene: 6. Generated by immunoSEQ multiplex PCR, the TCRdb table keeps only in-frame clones and is missing some. The data contain around 580,000 clones, 95% to 98% of them singletons.

The receptor was isolated from a man aged 25-45 years in good health. Sample: naive CD8+ T cells sorted from blood. This chain uses TRBV4-1 with TRBJ2-2, with 9 bases fitting TRBD1. This chain's CDR3 is CASSQSQGAVGELFF. The DNA for the CDR3 is TGCGCCAGCAGCCAGTCACAGGGGGCGGTCGGGGAGCTGTTTTTT.